These 27 T cell receptor beta chains share one sample of origin, sequenced in a study of T cell clonality in common variable immunodeficiency. Here immunoSEQ multiplex PCR was the method, and the copy in TCRdb shows in-frame clones only, minus some. This sample comprises about 19,000 clones, none seen once only. No cognate antigen is known for these TCRs. Whole-study findings and limits: Common variable immunodeficiency TCR beta sequences reportedly had fewer deletions and N-nucleotide insertions.

Sample: peripheral blood mononuclear cells. Source of these receptors: a human donor with common variable immunodeficiency.

This clone was found a few times. This CDR3 is CASSGTMGTWLFF. Incomplete CDR3 DNA: TGTGCCAGCAGCGGCACCATGGGGACATGG. J is TRBJ2-2 and V is TRBV7-9, with TRBD1 as a possible D gene (6 bases). The CDR3 end is not reached by the read, which stops 3 residues before it; the germline J gene fills it in. Germline CDR1 is SEHNR and CDR2 is FQNEAQ (reference sequence). This CDR3 comprises 13 residues.

Only a few counts were recorded for this clone. The CDR3 sequence: CASSDLQVVHEQYF. CDR3 DNA (partial): TGTGCCAGCAGTGATTTACAGGTAGTCCACGAG. This chain joins TRBV2 and TRBJ2-7, with TRBD1 as a possible D gene (5 bases). The read gets to within 3 residues of the CDR3 end, and the germline J gene fills in the rest. The CDR3 runs to 14 residues. V lost 3 bases to trimming and J lost 5 bases, with 14 bases between them. The germline gives CDR1 SNHLY, CDR2 FYNNEI.

This clone has just a few counts. The read ends 3 residues shy of where the CDR3 ends; the end is completed using the germline J gene. This chain connects TRBV11-2 to TRBJ1-1; D unclear. The CDR3 loop spans 15 amino acids. The ends were cut back, 6 bases at V and 1 base at J, with 15 bases in the middle. Germline values: CDR1 SGHAT, CDR2 FQNNGV. The CDR3 sequence: CASSPRGFSNTEAFF. The sequenced part of the CDR3 DNA is TGTGCCAGCAGTCCACGGGGTTTTTCGAACACTGAA. Drawing the rest from reference TRBV11-2 and TRBJ1-1, the complete variable domain is EAGVAQSPRYKIIEKRQSVAFWCNPISGHATLYWYQQILGQGPKLLIQFQNNGVVDDSQLPKDRFSAERLKGVDSTLKIQPAKLEDSAVYLCASSPRGFSNTEAFFGQGTRLTVV.

To note about this clone: The read ends 3 residues shy of where the CDR3 ends; the end is completed using the germline J gene. The chain combines TRBV20-1 with TRBJ2-7; D may be TRBD1 (6 bases). V was clipped by 6 bases and J by 6 bases, with 18 bases between them. Germline V gene sequence: CDR1 DFQATT, CDR2 SNEGSKA (reference sequence). This CDR3 has 13 residues. The CDR3 is CSALLTGSGEQYF. The part of the CDR3 DNA that was read is TGCAGTGCCCTACTGACAGGTTCGGGCGAG.

This clone was counted only a few times. The read terminates 3 residues before the CDR3 end, so the remaining end is supplied by the germline J gene. The chain combines TRBV18 with TRBJ2-7, with D possibly called TRBD1 or TRBD2 (5 bases each). Trimming took off 3 bases at V and 6 bases at J, with 18 bases between the two ends. The CDR3 is 15 amino acids. Per germline, CDR1 KGHSH and CDR2 LQKENI. CDR3 in amino acids: CASSPEGSGLSEQYF. The DNA read from the CDR3 is TGTGCCAGCTCACCTGAGGGGTCAGGCCTTAGCGAG.

This clone was picked up a small number of times. The CDR3 end is not reached by the read, which stops 3 residues before it; the germline J gene fills it in. The chain couples TRBV6-2 or TRBV6-3 to TRBJ1-2, with 7 bases matching TRBD1. Germline CDR1 is MNHEY and CDR2 is SVGEGT. V shed 5 bases, J shed 3 bases, and the junction held 3 bases outside the gene matches. The CDR3 sequence is 13 residues long. The CDR3 bases that were read are TGTGCCAGCAGTACCGACAGGGACTATGGC. Amino acid sequence: CASSTDRDYG. The entire CDR3 is CASSTDRDYGYTF.

This clone has just a few counts. The observed sequence ends 3 residues before the CDR3 terminus, with the missing tail filled in from the germline J gene. The gene calls are TRBV10-3 and TRBJ2-7, with 8 bases lining up with TRBD2. The CDR3 loop spans 16 amino acids. The V gene end was trimmed by 1 base and the J gene end by 5 bases; junction bases not matched to a gene: 10. CDR1 ENHRY and CDR2 SYGVKD come from the germline V gene. The sequenced part of the CDR3 DNA is TGTGCCATCAGTGAGTTTGGTAGCGGGGTTTGGAACGAG. Protein: CAISEFGSGVWNE. The complete CDR3 sequence is CAISEFGSGVWNEQYF.

This clone has ten or more counts. With the read ending 3 residues before the CDR3 end, the germline J gene is used to fill in that end. V is TRBV20-1 and J is TRBJ2-5; D ambiguous. V gave up 3 bases and J gave up 5 bases, with 10 bases separating them. The CDR3 consists of 12 residues. CDR1 is DFQATT, CDR2 SNEGSKA, per germline (reference sequence). CDR3 DNA, as far as it was read: TGCAGTGCTAGTGAGGTGCGGGAGACC. As protein: CSASEVRET. The complete CDR3 protein is CSASEVRETQYF.

This clone has more than one count but fewer than ten. The read falls 3 residues short of the CDR3 end, and the missing part is taken from the germline J gene. V is TRBV19 and J is TRBJ2-2, with TRBD1 matching over 7 bases. Germline V gene lookup returns CDR1 LNHDA and CDR2 SQIVND (reference sequence). There are 15 residues in the CDR3. The J segment lost 6 bases and the V segment lost 6 bases, leaving 10 bases of the junction unmatched. The CDR3 spells CASSSDRALAGELFF. The CDR3 DNA, read in part, is TGTGCCAGTAGCTCAGACAGGGCGTTAGCCGGGGAG.

Concerning this clone itself: The read gets to within 3 residues of the CDR3 end, and the germline J gene fills in the rest. V usage is TRBV7-8 and J usage is TRBJ2-7, with TRBD1 matching 7 bases. CDR1 is SGHVS, CDR2 FQNEAQ, per germline. Losses at the gene ends were 5 bases for V and 3 bases for J; bases not matched to a gene: 13. The CDR3 contains 16 residues. CDR3 DNA, as far as it was read: TGTGCCAGCAGCCCACGACAGGGTTTAACCCTCTACGAG. This encodes CASSPRQGLTLYE. The full CDR3 sequence reads CASSPRQGLTLYEQYF.

Many counts were recorded for this clone. Sequencing ends 3 residues short of the CDR3 end; the germline J gene provides the rest. J is TRBJ1-2 and V is TRBV30, with TRBD1 identical over 9 bases. In germline, CDR1 is GTSNPN, CDR2 SVGIG (reference sequence). After removal of 1 base from V and 4 bases from J, the junction contained 4 bases not matched to a gene. There are 14 residues in the CDR3. The chain's CDR3 is CAWSADRGSYGYTF. The DNA read from the CDR3 is TGTGCCTGGAGTGCGGACAGGGGATCCTATGGC.

With respect to this clone: The observed sequence ends 3 residues before the CDR3 terminus, with the missing tail filled in from the germline J gene. This sequence joins TRBV6-1 and TRBJ1-5; 9 nucleotides line up with TRBD1. This CDR3 comprises 13 residues. The junction had 1 base not matched to a gene; V was cut back by 3 bases and J by 7 bases. CDR1 is MNHNS and CDR2 is SASEGT in the germline V gene. The CDR3 bases that were read are TGTGCCAGCAGTGAGACAGGGGGGCAGCCC. Encoded protein: CASSETGGQP. The whole CDR3 reads CASSETGGQPQHF.

Remarks on this clone: The CDR3 end lies 3 residues beyond the end of the read and is filled in from the germline J gene. The rearrangement joins TRBV5-1 to TRBJ2-3; no firm D call. There are 11 residues in the CDR3. Per germline, CDR1 SGHRS and CDR2 YFSETQ. Trimming removed 2 bases from V and 5 bases from J, with 3 bases in between. The CDR3 bases that were read are TGCGCCAGCAGCTTTAGAGATACG. Amino acids: CASSFRDT. The CDR3 in its entirety is CASSFRDTQYF.

CDR3 region: CASSLLAGNNEQFF. The sequenced CDR3 bases are TGTGCCAGCTCATTACTAGCGGGAAACAATGAG. The chain has TRBV18 and TRBJ2-1; 10 bases match TRBD2. The CDR3 goes on 3 residues after the read ends, and that part is filled in from the germline J gene. The trim removed 5 bases at V and 5 bases at J, leaving 3 bases unmatched. The CDR3 totals 14 residues. Germline-derived CDR1 and CDR2 are KGHSH and LQKENI.

Notes on this clone: Read sequence stops 3 residues before the CDR3 end, and the germline J gene provides the missing end. This chain links TRBV7-3 with TRBJ2-5; no reliable D call. The CDR3 is 13 amino acids. With 5 bases removed from V and 4 bases from J, the gap between germline ends came to 11 bases. CDR1 is SGHTA, CDR2 FQGTGA, per germline. The CDR3 reads CASSPEGRETQYF. The sequenced part of the CDR3 DNA is TGTGCCAGCAGCCCCGAAGGGCGAGAGACC. The variable domain in full, completed from reference TRBV7-3 and TRBJ2-5, reads GAGVSQTPSNKVTEKGKYVELRCDPISGHTALYWYRQSLGQGPEFLIYFQGTGAADDSGLPNDRFFAVRPEGSVSTLKIQRTERGDSAVYLCASSPEGRETQYFGPGTRLLVL.

This clone appeared many times. The read finishes 3 residues shy of the CDR3 end, and the germline J gene is used to complete it. The rearrangement joins TRBV5-6 to TRBJ2-7; 9 positions match TRBD1. CDR1 and CDR2 (germline): SGHDT, YYEEEE. J gave up 3 bases and V 4 bases, and 5 bases lay outside the gene matches. The CDR3 has 14 residues. This chain's CDR3 is CASSLGQGYYEQYF. CDR3 DNA, as far as it was read: TGTGCCAGCAGCCTGGGACAGGGTTACTACGAG.

About this clone itself: The CDR3 is cut off 3 residues early in the read; its end comes from the germline J gene. The rearrangement links TRBV18 to TRBJ2-2, with 11 bases lining up with TRBD2. This CDR3 spans 18 amino acids. Per germline, CDR1 KGHSH and CDR2 LQKENI. The trim removed 4 bases at V and 4 bases at J, leaving 11 bases unmatched. The CDR3 bases that were read are TGTGCCAGCTCACTAAGCATAGCGGGAGGGCCTTCCACCGGGGAG. Amino acid sequence: CASSLSIAGGPSTGE. The whole CDR3 reads CASSLSIAGGPSTGELFF.

This clone was seen more than once but under ten times. The CDR3 end is not reached by the read, which stops 3 residues before it; the germline J gene fills it in. V is TRBV6-1 and J is TRBJ2-7; the D gene is possibly TRBD1 (5 bases). Germline CDR1 reads MNHNS; CDR2 reads SASEGT. The V end lost 3 bases, the J end lost 0 bases, and 9 bases lay between the germline ends. The CDR3 spans 14 residues. The covered CDR3 bases are TGTGCCAGCAGTGAGGACACCCACTCCTACGAG. This codes for CASSEDTHSYE. The CDR3 reads in full as CASSEDTHSYEQYF.

With respect to this clone: Read coverage stops 3 residues before the CDR3 terminus; the germline J gene supplies the remainder. The V gene is TRBV19, the J gene TRBJ2-1; 7 bases agree with TRBD2. This CDR3 is built from 13 residues. The germline V gene encodes CDR1 LNHDA and CDR2 SQIVND (reference sequence). V was pared by 5 bases and J by 6 bases, with 4 bases of the junction left unmatched. CDR3 bases read: TGTGCCAGTAGTGGACTAGACTCCAATGAG. Translation: CASSGLDSNE. The full CDR3 is CASSGLDSNEQFF.

This clone appeared a few times. Read sequence stops 3 residues before the CDR3 end, and the germline J gene provides the missing end. V gene TRBV13 combines with J gene TRBJ1-3, with unresolved D. The V gene lost 2 bases and the J gene lost 3 bases, with 14 bases spanning the gap. Germline V lookup: CDR1 PRHDT, CDR2 FYEKMQ (reference sequence). CDR3 length equals 16 residues. The part of the CDR3 DNA that was read is TGTGCCAGCAGCTTATCCTTCGGGTTCCATGGAAACACC. Its protein is CASSLSFGFHGNT. The full CDR3 protein reads CASSLSFGFHGNTIYF.

This clone has a handful of counts. The DNA ends 3 residues before the CDR3 does, and the rest of the CDR3 is filled in from the germline J gene. The chain has TRBV19 and TRBJ1-5; 7 positions agree with TRBD1. Trimming cost V 3 bases and J 7 bases; bases outside gene matches: 6. In germline, CDR1 is LNHDA, CDR2 SQIVND (reference sequence). The CDR3 is 14 residues long. The CDR3 protein is CASSIRDSKQPQHF. The DNA read from the CDR3 is TGTGCCAGTAGTATCCGGGACAGTAAGCAGCCC.

For this clone: The CDR3 end lies 3 residues beyond the end of the read and is filled in from the germline J gene. The chain has TRBV7-9 and TRBJ2-1, with D possibly matching TRBD1 (5 bases). The V and J ends lost 6 bases and 8 bases respectively, with 8 bases between them. In germline, CDR1 is SEHNR, CDR2 FQNEAQ (reference sequence). This CDR3 is 11 amino acids long. CDR3 sequence: CASSQGYEQFF. CDR3 DNA (partial): TGTGCCAGCAGTCAGGGATATGAG. Using reference TRBV7-9 and TRBJ2-1 for the parts outside the CDR3, the full variable domain is DTGVSQNPRHKITKRGQNVTFRCDPISEHNRLYWYRQTLGQGPEFLTYFQNEAQLEKSRLLSDRFSAERPKGSFSTLEIQRTEQGDSAMYLCASSQGYEQFFGPGTRLTVL.

With respect to this clone: The CDR3 end is not reached by the read, which stops 3 residues before it; the germline J gene fills it in. The chain recombines TRBV19 with TRBJ1-1; no definite D call. The germline gives CDR1 LNHDA, CDR2 SQIVND (reference sequence). V lost 2 bases to trimming and J lost 1 base, with 14 bases between them. The CDR3 runs 16 residues. Incomplete CDR3 DNA: TGTGCCAGTAGTATATGGCCCCCAGAAGGGAACACTGAA. It codes for CASSIWPPEGNTE. The CDR3 reads in full as CASSIWPPEGNTEAFF.

Note on this clone: The read ends 3 residues early relative to the CDR3; the germline J gene fills the gap. This chain connects TRBV30 to TRBJ2-2; 11 nucleotides line up with TRBD2. Trimming took 2 bases from V and 5 from J; bases not matched to a gene: 4. The germline gives CDR1 GTSNPN, CDR2 SVGIG (reference sequence). The CDR3 loop spans 15 amino acids. The sequenced part of the CDR3 DNA is TGTGCCTGGAGTATGGGACTAGCGGAGACCGGGGAG. Encoded protein: CAWSMGLAETGE. The complete CDR3 protein is CAWSMGLAETGELFF.

The sample holds many counts of this clone. The CDR3 goes on 3 residues after the read ends, and that part is filled in from the germline J gene. The gene calls are TRBV20-1 and TRBJ2-1; TRBD2 matches 12 bases. The J segment lost 5 bases and the V segment lost 5 bases, leaving 16 bases of the junction unmatched. Germline V gene lookup returns CDR1 DFQATT and CDR2 SNEGSKA (reference sequence). The CDR3 has 18 residues. CDR3 region: CSAGGLAGFVMAHNEQFF. CDR3 bases read: TGCAGTGCTGGAGGACTAGCGGGATTTGTGATGGCCCACAATGAG.

On this clone itself: The CDR3 extends 3 residues past the end of the read, so its final part is completed from the germline J gene. This chain connects TRBV7-6 to TRBJ2-2; the D is unclear. CDR3 length: 17 residues. Trimming removed 1 base at V and 2 bases at J, with 14 bases between. The germline V gene encodes CDR1 SGHVS and CDR2 FNYEAQ. CDR3 in amino acids: CASSLGSSLTNTGELFF. Partial CDR3 DNA: TGTGCCAGCAGCTTAGGTAGCAGCTTGACTAACACCGGGGAG.

This clone was recorded at least ten times. The read ends 3 residues shy of where the CDR3 ends; the end is completed using the germline J gene. The chain is built from TRBV19 and TRBJ2-1, with D perhaps matching TRBD2 (6 bases). The CDR3 is 13 amino acids. CDR1 and CDR2 from the germline V gene are LNHDA and SQIVND (reference sequence). V was pared by 6 bases and J by 5 bases, with 11 bases between. The CDR3 reads CASRAGPNNEQFF. CDR3 DNA (partial): TGTGCCAGTAGGGCGGGGCCCAACAATGAG.